The clone carrying this T cell receptor beta chain was recorded many times. Its antigen is not known. These data originate in a study of CD8 T cells in ankylosing spondylitis. The TCR beta libraries were generated through quantitative 5'-RACE incorporating molecular barcodes. One entry per CDR3 protein, called by TCRdb with MiXCR from the 5' RACE reads. The sample contains tens of thousands of distinct CDR3 sequences, 4.5% to 6% of which appear only once. Study-wide results and caveats: Past studies reported some motif variants in reactive arthritis synovial fluid and blood.

The CDR3 runs 15 residues. CDR1 and CDR2 (germline): SGHRS, YFSETQ. Trimming pared 4 bases from V and 1 base from J, leaving 11 bases between. The source of this sequence is a male donor with ankylosing spondylitis or in good health (not recorded which). Input material: blood, either unsorted or a sorted T cell fraction (not recorded which). The chain combines TRBV5-1 with TRBJ2-2; D possibly corresponds to TRBD2 (5 bases). The CDR3 DNA reads TGCGCCAGCAGCCTAGACTACTTGAACACCGGGGAGCTGTTTTTT. It yields the protein CASSLDYLNTGELFF.